The clone carrying this T cell receptor (beta chain) was recorded many times. The antigen remains unidentified. V gave up 4 bases and J gave up 5 bases, with 8 bases separating them. CDR1 SGHTA and CDR2 FQGNSA come from the germline V gene. CDR3 length: 13 residues. This sample was included in a study of T cell repertoires in cytomegalovirus infection. Study-level points and caveats: Carriers of CMV and the relevant HLA type were discriminated by public TCR beta frequency. HLA-C-restricted CMV clonotypes gave the most frequent clonotype in two of eight donors.

TCRdb processed the reads anew with MiXCR; each CDR3 protein has one entry. The data show fewer than 250,000 distinct CDR3 sequences, roughly an eighth seen once. The material sequenced was PBMCs. The receptor comes from a human donor in good health (CMV status not recorded). Some clones in this sample may be carry-over from other donors' samples. The rearrangement uses TRBV7-2 and TRBJ1-4; D unclear. The CDR3 spells CASSSTENEKLFF. As DNA, the CDR3 is TGTGCCAGCAGCTCCACGGAGAATGAAAAACTGTTTTTT.